Below are 32 T cell receptor beta chains sequenced from a single sample in a study of Ad26.COV2.S vaccination and SARS-CoV-2 variants (dated by TCRdb to the early 2020s). The library came from the immunoSEQ multiplex PCR assay. Held by TCRdb, this immuneACCESS table contains in-frame sequences only and omits some clones. Under half of the omission traces to an unresolved V gene where checked; the cause of the rest is unknown. The table for this sample lists 400,000 to 450,000 clones; 92% of them were counted only once. The leading ten clones occupy around 1.8% of the sample. What this sample's treatment or condition label stands for: some 20 received Ad26.COV2.S at low or high dose, single or two shots; several received placebo; per-sample allocation not given. For vaccine and placebo recipients, the sequenced repertoires came from samples collected on day 63 after the first injection. The input for sequencing was peripheral blood, taken in a trial of Ad26.COV2.S vaccine versus placebo. These receptor sequences come from a person aged 18 to 59 who received the Ad26.COV2.S COVID-19 vaccine or a placebo.

This clone has just one count. This chain connects TRBV6-5 to TRBJ1-1; D uncertain. Germline CDR1 reads MNHEY; CDR2 reads SVGAGI. The CDR3 runs to 15 residues. V was clipped by 2 bases and J by 1 base, with 11 bases between them. The CDR3 sequence: CASSYGQLSNTEAFF. The CDR3 DNA reads TGTGCCAGCAGTTACGGCCAGCTATCGAACACTGAAGCTTTCTTT.

V and J are TRBV5-1 and TRBJ1-6; D ambiguous. Looked up from germline, CDR1 is SGHRS and CDR2 is YFSETQ. This CDR3 has 13 residues. V gave up 0 bases and J gave up 7 bases, with 5 bases separating them. The CDR3 sequence is CASSLEVNSPLHF. The CDR3 region has the DNA TGCGCCAGCAGCTTGGAGGTGAATTCACCCCTCCACTTT.

This chain's CDR3 is CASSLAHDEQFF. The CDR3 bases are TGTGCCAGCAGCTTAGCCCACGATGAGCAGTTCTTC. The genes are TRBV11-3 and TRBJ2-1, with D unclear. The V gene lost 1 base and the J gene lost 8 bases, with 6 bases spanning the gap. The germline gives CDR1 SGHNT, CDR2 YENEEA. This CDR3 is 12 amino acids long.

This clone occurred once. The gene calls are TRBV24-1 and TRBJ2-1, with 10 bases matching TRBD2. This CDR3 region has 15 residues. J was trimmed by 8 bases and V by 4 bases; bases with no gene match: 7. CDR1 is KGHDR and CDR2 is SFDVKD in the germline V gene. The CDR3 spells CATSDSGGAIDEQFF. Here the CDR3 DNA reads TGTGCCACCAGTGACAGCGGGGGGGCCATCGATGAGCAGTTCTTC.

The V and J genes are TRBV18 and TRBJ2-3; 7 bases map to TRBD2. The germline V gene has CDR1 KGHSH and CDR2 LQKENI. V was clipped by 6 bases and J by 2 bases; unmatched bases: 17. CDR3 size: 18 residues. The CDR3 nucleotides read TGTGCCAGCTCGCATCTAGGAACACTAGCGATCACCACAGATACGCAGTATTTT. The encoded protein is CASSHLGTLAITTDTQYF.

The chain combines TRBV6-5 with TRBJ2-2, with 9 positions matching TRBD1. The CDR3 runs to 16 residues. Looked up from germline, CDR1 is MNHEY and CDR2 is SVGAGI. J was trimmed by 4 bases and V by 2 bases; bases with no gene match: 5. The CDR3 coding sequence is TGTGCCAGCAGTTACGATTTGGGACAGGGCACCGGGGAGCTGTTTTTT. Amino acid sequence: CASSYDLGQGTGELFF.

V usage is TRBV19 and J usage is TRBJ2-5; 8 bases are a match to TRBD1. CDR1 and CDR2 from the germline V gene are LNHDA and SQIVND (reference sequence). After removal of 5 bases from V and 5 bases from J, the junction contained 13 bases not matched to a gene. This CDR3 has 16 residues. CDR3 sequence: CASSLQAAGGRETQYF. The CDR3 bases are TGTGCCAGTAGTTTGCAAGCGGCAGGGGGCCGGGAGACCCAGTACTTC.

The chain joins TRBV6-2 or TRBV6-3 to TRBJ2-7; no clear D. CDR3 size: 13 residues. V dropped 0 bases and J dropped 7 bases, with 10 bases sitting between them. The germline gives CDR1 MNHEY, CDR2 SVGEGT. CDR3 sequence reads: CASSYSRSEEQYF. As DNA, the CDR3 is TGTGCCAGCAGTTACTCCCGGTCGGAAGAGCAGTACTTC.

The V gene is TRBV6-5, the J gene TRBJ1-6, with D possibly matching TRBD1 (5 bases). V dropped 6 bases and J dropped 9 bases, with 12 bases sitting between them. Germline CDR1 reads MNHEY; CDR2 reads SVGAGI. The CDR3 covers 13 residues. CDR3 amino acids: CASRPKGSSPLHF. The CDR3 nucleotides read TGTGCCAGCAGGCCGAAGGGGTCTTCACCCCTCCACTTT.

The rearrangement joins TRBV7-9 to TRBJ1-1, with TRBD1 matching over 7 bases. The J segment lost 3 bases and the V segment lost 5 bases, leaving 6 bases of the junction unmatched. The CDR3 spans 14 residues. Germline-derived CDR1 and CDR2 are SEHNR and FQNEAQ (reference sequence). The CDR3 loop is CASSPTGRDTEAFF. The CDR3 bases are TGTGCCAGCAGCCCGACAGGGAGGGACACTGAAGCTTTCTTT.

On this clone itself: The identical CDR3 is also encoded by other nucleotide sequences in the sample. The rearrangement uses TRBV27 and TRBJ2-7, with TRBD1 identical over 9 bases. V was clipped by 6 bases and J by 2 bases; unmatched bases: 2. There are 13 residues in the CDR3. Germline CDR1 is MNHEY and CDR2 is SMNVEV (reference sequence). CDR3 DNA: TGTGCCAGCAGAAGGACAGGGGCCTACGAGCAGTACTTC. It yields the protein CASRRTGAYEQYF.

The V and J genes are TRBV7-6 and TRBJ2-7; the match to TRBD1 covers 7 bases. CDR1 and CDR2 from the germline V gene are SGHVS and FNYEAQ. V dropped 5 bases and J dropped 0; count of bases not matched to a gene: 10. The CDR3 sequence is 16 residues long. CDR3 in amino acids: CASSPEVGTVSYEQYF. The CDR3 DNA is TGTGCCAGCAGCCCGGAGGTGGGGACAGTCTCCTACGAGCAGTACTTC.

J is TRBJ2-5 and V is TRBV5-4; TRBD2 aligns across 12 bases. CDR3 length: 15 amino acids. Germline V gene data show CDR1 as SGHNT and CDR2 as YYREEE (reference sequence). V was clipped by 3 bases and J by 3 bases; unmatched bases: 3. CDR3 bases: TGTGCCAGCAGCTCAACTAGCGGGGGGAAAGAGACCCAGTACTTC. Protein product: CASSSTSGGKETQYF. Drawing the rest from reference TRBV5-4 and TRBJ2-5, the complete variable domain is ETGVTQSPTHLIKTRGQQVTLRCSSQSGHNTVSWYQQALGQGPQFIFQYYREEENGRGNFPPRFSGLQFPNYSSELNVNALELDDSALYLCASSSTSGGKETQYFGPGTRLLVL.

Concerning this clone itself: Sequence at one end of the junction differs from germline and may be a read error. The V gene is TRBV2, the J gene TRBJ1-6; no clear D. The CDR3 is 13 residues long. Germline V lookup: CDR1 SNHLY, CDR2 FYNNEI. CDR3 in amino acids: CASREELNSPLHF. Written as DNA, the CDR3 is TGTGCCAGCAGGGAAGAGTTGAATTCACCCCTCCACTTT.

The V gene is TRBV5-1, the J gene TRBJ2-1; TRBD2 aligns across 12 bases. Germline V gene lookup returns CDR1 SGHRS and CDR2 YFSETQ. The CDR3 spans 15 residues. Losses at the gene ends were 0 bases for V and 7 bases for J; bases not matched to a gene: 2. In DNA form, the CDR3 reads TGCGCCAGCAGCTTGGAAACTAGCGGGAGGAATGAGCAGTTCTTC. Amino acids: CASSLETSGRNEQFF.

A few counts support this clone. The genes are TRBV18 and TRBJ1-2; D is unclear. V gave up 3 bases and J gave up 2 bases, with 10 bases separating them. The length of the CDR3 is 14 residues. Per the germline V gene, CDR1 is KGHSH and CDR2 is LQKENI. The CDR3 nucleotides read TGTGCCAGCTCACCTTATACAGAGAACTATGGCTACACCTTC. It encodes CASSPYTENYGYTF.

This clone was seen only once. This chain links TRBV5-5 with TRBJ1-1; no definite D call. CDR1 and CDR2 (germline): SGHKS, YYEKEE (reference sequence). V was shortened by 1 base and J by 0 bases, with 7 bases between the two germline ends. The CDR3 has 14 residues. CDR3 region: CASSLTVMNTEAFF. In DNA, the CDR3 is TGTGCCAGCAGCTTGACAGTCATGAACACTGAAGCTTTCTTT.

This chain uses TRBV28 with TRBJ1-6; TRBD1 aligns across 7 bases. Trimming cost V 3 bases and J 6 bases; bases outside gene matches: 8. Germline V gene lookup returns CDR1 MDHEN and CDR2 SYDVKM. The CDR3 runs 16 residues. The CDR3 reads CASSFSPGQPNSPLHF. In DNA, the CDR3 is TGTGCCAGCAGTTTTTCTCCGGGACAGCCTAATTCACCCCTCCACTTT.

The rearrangement uses TRBV2 and TRBJ1-5, with a weak D call TRBD1 (5 bases). Germline V CDR1 and CDR2: SNHLY, FYNNEI. With 7 bases removed from V and 0 bases from J, the gap between germline ends came to 13 bases. The CDR3 is 15 residues long. Here the CDR3 DNA reads TGTGCCAGCATCGGGGGGGGAAGTAGCAATCAGCCCCAGCATTTT. It encodes CASIGGGSSNQPQHF.

The chain employs TRBV6-1 and TRBJ1-1; D is unresolved. V lost 3 bases and J lost 0, with 11 bases in between. The length of the CDR3 is 15 residues. CDR1 is MNHNS and CDR2 is SASEGT in the germline V gene. The CDR3 loop reads CASSEYGNMNTEAFF. The CDR3 bases are TGTGCCAGCAGTGAGTATGGGAACATGAACACTGAAGCTTTCTTT.

This rearrangement joins TRBV9 to TRBJ2-1; D gene uncertain. From germline, CDR1 is SGDLS and CDR2 YYNGEE. The CDR3 has 15 residues. Trimming removed 0 bases from V and 5 bases from J, with 12 bases in between. CDR3 nucleotides: TGTGCCAGCAGCGTAGTGGCATCGACCAACAATGAGCAGTTCTTC. As protein: CASSVVASTNNEQFF.

The CDR3 loop reads CASSFKRQSDTQYF. The CDR3 region has the DNA TGTGCCAGCAGTTTTAAGAGACAGTCTGATACGCAGTATTTT. The rearrangement links TRBV27 to TRBJ2-3; tentatively, D is TRBD1 (5 bases). The V gene lost 3 bases and the J gene lost 6 bases, with 13 bases spanning the gap. This CDR3 has 14 amino acids. Germline values: CDR1 MNHEY, CDR2 SMNVEV (reference sequence).

The chain combines TRBV6-6 with TRBJ2-7; no firm D call. In germline, CDR1 is MNHNY, CDR2 SVGAGI (reference sequence). The CDR3 totals 11 residues. Deletions cut 0 bases from V and 5 bases from J, with 2 bases between. The CDR3 spells CASSYSDEQYF. The DNA for the CDR3 is TGTGCCAGCAGTTACTCGGACGAGCAGTACTTC.

The V call is TRBV19, the J call TRBJ1-1; 7 nucleotides line up with TRBD1. This CDR3 contains 13 residues. Germline CDR1 is LNHDA and CDR2 is SQIVND (reference sequence). V dropped 11 bases and J dropped 1; count of bases not matched to a gene: 7. CDR3 bases: TGTGCCGGATCGACAGGGTCGAACACTGAAGCTTTCTTT. Its translation: CAGSTGSNTEAFF.

The V and J genes are TRBV2 and TRBJ1-2; TRBD1 matches 8 bases. The CDR3 is 13 amino acids. Germline CDR1 and CDR2: SNHLY and FYNNEI. V shed 5 bases and J 8 bases; nucleotides not matched to a gene: 7. This CDR3 is CASSPQGAGGYTF. The CDR3 DNA sequence: TGTGCCAGCAGTCCCCAGGGGGCGGGAGGCTACACCTTC.

This sequence joins TRBV15 and TRBJ2-3; 8 bases are shared with TRBD2. V lost 3 bases, J lost 1 base, and 9 bases stayed unmatched. This CDR3 comprises 17 residues. Germline V gene data show CDR1 as LNHNV and CDR2 as YYDKDF (reference sequence). CDR3 in amino acids: CATSRGRRRGGTDTQYF. The CDR3 DNA reads TGTGCCACCAGCAGGGGTAGGAGGCGGGGGGGCACAGATACGCAGTATTTT.

The J gene is TRBJ1-2, the V gene TRBV5-1, with D possibly matching TRBD1 (6 bases). The V gene's germline CDR1 is SGHRS and CDR2 YFSETQ. The CDR3 has 15 amino acids. V was cut by 5 bases and J by 8 bases, with 22 bases left in between. DNA of the CDR3: TGCGCCAGCAGTTACATCCCACCGGGACAAAAAGGCTACACCTTC. It encodes CASSYIPPGQKGYTF.

The chain links TRBV30 to TRBJ1-1; 9 bases are a match to TRBD1. Germline CDR1 reads GTSNPN; CDR2 reads SVGIG (reference sequence). This CDR3 is built from 14 residues. V was clipped by 5 bases and J by 4 bases; unmatched bases: 8. The CDR3 DNA sequence: TGTGCCTGGCAAGGAGGGACAGGGACCACTGAAGCTTTCTTT. Translation: CAWQGGTGTTEAFF.

This chain links TRBV9 with TRBJ2-7, with TRBD2 matching over 7 bases. There are 14 residues in the CDR3. V shed 6 bases and J 6 bases; nucleotides not matched to a gene: 12. Germline V gene data show CDR1 as SGDLS and CDR2 as YYNGEE. CDR3: CASTPAGGIGEQYF. DNA of the CDR3: TGTGCCAGCACCCCAGCCGGGGGGATCGGCGAGCAGTACTTC.

A remark on this clone: At the DNA level, this CDR3 is encoded by other sequences in the same sample as well. The CDR3 nucleotides are TGTGCCAGCAGCTTAGCAGGGGGAAACACCATATATTTT. It encodes CASSLAGGNTIYF. This rearrangement joins TRBV7-9 to TRBJ1-3, with D unresolved. Trimming removed 0 bases at V and 4 bases at J, with 4 bases between. The length of the CDR3 is 13 residues. Germline values: CDR1 SEHNR, CDR2 FQNEAQ (reference sequence).

V usage is TRBV28 and J usage is TRBJ1-2; 8 nucleotides agree with TRBD1. Per the germline V gene, CDR1 is MDHEN and CDR2 is SYDVKM. With 5 bases clipped from V and 7 bases from J, the junction kept 9 bases outside the gene matches. The CDR3 runs to 14 residues. In nucleotides, the CDR3 is TGTGCCAGCAGTACCCCCGGGACAGGCAGTGGCTACACCTTC. This codes for CASSTPGTGSGYTF.

This clone was observed once. This chain joins TRBV7-9 and TRBJ2-7; maybe TRBD2 (6 bases). Looked up from germline, CDR1 is SEHNR and CDR2 is FQNEAQ (reference sequence). The CDR3 length is 15 residues. The ends were cut back, 7 bases at V and 9 bases at J, with 25 bases in the middle. CDR3 region: CASTPGLGSLDMQYF. CDR3 nucleotides: TGTGCCAGCACCCCGGGACTTGGTTCCCTGGATATGCAGTACTTC.